This TCR beta chain appears in the sequencing data of a study of CD8+CD57+ T cells in acquired aplastic anemia. Background on the study: CD4+ and CD8+ cells, once sorted, gave DNA averaging around 3.4 ug.

Patients who underwent sequencing had shown CD8+CD57+ cell expansion by flow cytometry. Among the patients, none had received any therapy at the time of blood sampling. Genomic DNA, serving as template, underwent TCR beta VDJ and CDR3 profiling. TCRdb called the reads again in MiXCR, with one record for every CDR3 protein. The table lists 180,000 or so distinct CDR3 sequences, 48% of them singletons. V lost 4 bases and J lost 0, with 9 bases in between. The CDR3 contains 13 residues. CDR1 SQVTM and CDR2 ANQGSEA come from the germline V gene. This clonotype originated in a human donor with aplastic anemia. Material: sorted CD4+, CD8+, or CD8+CD57+ T cells (not recorded which) from PBMCs. The chain links TRBV29-1 to TRBJ1-1; D remains unclear. The CDR3, as DNA: TGCAGCGTTGGAAGGCAGCTGAACACTGAAGCTTTCTTT. This gives the protein CSVGRQLNTEAFF.